Presented here are 15 T cell receptor beta chains from one specimen sequenced in a study of CD8 T cells in Susac syndrome. Reverse transcription of about 0.45 to 1 ug RNA used random hexamers. In TCRdb, the immunoSEQ multiplex PCR reads were re-called with MiXCR into one record per CDR3 protein. Of around 100,000 distinct CDR3 sequences listed, 95% are singletons. The sample comprised CD8+ T cells from PBMCs. The receptor set was obtained from a human donor with Susac syndrome.

The CDR3 reads CSAREAGMNTEAFF. The CDR3 DNA reads as TGCAGTGCTAGAGAGGCGGGAATGAACACTGAAGCTTTCTTT. The chain has TRBV20-1 and TRBJ1-1; D unresolved. The V gene's germline CDR1 is DFQATT and CDR2 SNEGSKA (reference sequence). Trimming pared 0 bases from V and 0 bases from J, leaving 8 bases between. The CDR3 is 14 amino acids.

The chain has TRBV10-3 and TRBJ2-5, with D perhaps matching TRBD2 (5 bases). The V gene lost 10 bases and the J gene lost 2 bases, with 11 bases spanning the gap. The CDR3 runs to 12 residues. Germline loops: CDR1 ENHRY, CDR2 SYGVKD. CDR3 amino acids: CATADSQETQYF. The CDR3 bases are TGTGCCACAGCGGACTCTCAAGAGACCCAGTACTTC.

The rearrangement uses TRBV19 and TRBJ1-1, with unresolved D. The CDR3 has 15 amino acids. Germline V gene sequence: CDR1 LNHDA, CDR2 SQIVND (reference sequence). Trimming took 6 bases from V and 0 from J, leaving 14 bases between them. The CDR3 DNA reads as TGTGCCAGTAGCCCCCGATCGGGGATGAACACTGAAGCTTTCTTT. This sequence encodes CASSPRSGMNTEAFF.

Only one count was recorded for this clonotype. V gene TRBV6-6 combines with J gene TRBJ1-5; 9 bases are a match to TRBD1. Germline-derived CDR1 and CDR2 are MNHNY and SVGAGI (reference sequence). The V gene end was trimmed by 8 bases and the J gene end by 8 bases; junction bases not matched to a gene: 10. This CDR3 is built from 14 residues. The CDR3 spells CASGTTGGQEPQHF. The DNA for the CDR3 is TGTGCCAGCGGGACGACAGGGGGTCAGGAGCCCCAGCATTTT.

This rearrangement joins TRBV7-2 to TRBJ1-2; D unclear. Deletions cut 6 bases from V and 4 bases from J, with 9 bases between. The CDR3 contains 12 residues. Germline CDR1 reads SGHTA; CDR2 reads FQGNSA. The CDR3 loop is CASSDPGYGYTF. The CDR3 coding sequence is TGTGCCAGCAGTGACCCGGGCTATGGCTACACCTTC.

The V and J genes are TRBV25-1 and TRBJ2-1; TRBD2 might be the D (6 bases). The CDR3 has 19 amino acids. Germline values: CDR1 MGHDK, CDR2 SYGVNS. V was cut by 1 base and J by 0 bases, with 19 bases left in between. In DNA form, the CDR3 reads TGTGCCAGCAGTGAATGGGTGGTTTTAAGCGGGTTCTCCTACAATGAGCAGTTCTTC. Translation gives CASSEWVVLSGFSYNEQFF.

V usage is TRBV2 and J usage is TRBJ2-2; no clear D gene. V lost 8 bases and J lost 2, with 3 bases in between. This CDR3 is built from 11 residues. The germline gives CDR1 SNHLY, CDR2 FYNNEI. DNA for the CDR3: TGTGCCAGCCTTAACACCGGGGAGCTGTTTTTT. Encoded protein: CASLNTGELFF. Full variable domain (rest looked up from reference TRBV2 and TRBJ2-2): EPEVTQTPSHQVTQMGQEVILRCVPISNHLYFYWYRQILGQKVEFLVSFYNNEISEKSEIFDDQFSVERPDGSNFTLKIRSTKLEDSAMYFCASLNTGELFFGEGSRLTVL.

The chain couples TRBV11-2 to TRBJ2-3; no clear D gene. The CDR3 runs to 12 residues. Looked up from germline, CDR1 is SGHAT and CDR2 is FQNNGV. Trimming removed 8 bases from V and 3 bases from J, with 9 bases in between. The CDR3 is CASATGTDTQYF. CDR3 DNA: TGTGCCAGCGCCACCGGGACAGATACGCAGTATTTT.

CDR3 sequence reads: CASSPTSGGSTGELFF. The CDR3 region has the DNA TGCGCCAGCAGCCCGACTAGCGGGGGGTCCACCGGGGAGCTGTTTTTT. The chain has TRBV4-1 and TRBJ2-2, with 13 bases matching TRBD2. The V gene's germline CDR1 is MGHRA and CDR2 YSYEKL. This CDR3 comprises 16 residues. J gave up 4 bases and V 4 bases, and 3 bases lay outside the gene matches.

V is TRBV6-2 or TRBV6-3 and J is TRBJ2-1; D gene uncertain. CDR3 size: 12 residues. The V end was cut by 6 bases, the J end by 6 bases, with 9 bases between. Looked up from germline, CDR1 is MNHEY and CDR2 is SVGEGT. CDR3 sequence reads: CASRTSINEQFF. CDR3 nucleotides: TGTGCCAGCAGGACTTCTATCAATGAGCAGTTCTTC.

The chain joins TRBV2 to TRBJ1-5, with a weak D call TRBD1 (5 bases). The CDR3 totals 13 residues. V was cut by 6 bases and J by 4 bases, with 10 bases left in between. The germline CDR1 and CDR2 sequences are SNHLY and FYNNEI. Written as DNA, the CDR3 is TGTGCCAGCAGGTGGGGCGCGAATCAGCCCCAGCATTTT. Protein product: CASRWGANQPQHF.

The chain joins TRBV29-1 to TRBJ2-7; D might be TRBD1 (6 bases). The V gene lost 6 bases and the J gene lost 4 bases, with 22 bases spanning the gap. The germline CDR1 and CDR2 sequences are SQVTM and ANQGSEA. The CDR3 consists of 15 residues. CDR3 sequence reads: CSVVQPRDIGYEQYF. For the CDR3, the DNA is TGCAGCGTCGTCCAACCACGGGACATTGGGTACGAGCAGTACTTC.

The chain recombines TRBV11-2 with TRBJ2-6, with D unresolved. Germline CDR1 and CDR2: SGHAT and FQNNGV. The CDR3 covers 14 residues. V lost 5 bases and J lost 0, with 5 bases in between. This chain's CDR3 is CASSRTSGANVLTF. CDR3 DNA: TGTGCCAGCAGCCGGACCTCTGGGGCCAACGTCCTGACTTTC.

The chain links TRBV15 to TRBJ2-2, with a tentative D call TRBD2 (6 bases). From germline, CDR1 is LNHNV and CDR2 YYDKDF (reference sequence). The V gene lost 4 bases and the J gene lost 4 bases, with 13 bases spanning the gap. This CDR3 has 15 amino acids. The CDR3 DNA is TGTGCCACCAGCAACACGGGGGATCCCACCGGGGAGCTGTTTTTT. It specifies CATSNTGDPTGELFF.

The chain recombines TRBV10-3 with TRBJ2-1, with D perhaps matching TRBD2 (6 bases). The V gene's germline CDR1 is ENHRY and CDR2 SYGVKD. V shed 4 bases and J shed 8 bases, with 12 bases lying between them. The CDR3 totals 13 residues. The CDR3 nucleotides read TGTGCCATCAGTGGTCCCCCTAGCGATGAGCAGTTCTTC. It encodes CAISGPPSDEQFF.